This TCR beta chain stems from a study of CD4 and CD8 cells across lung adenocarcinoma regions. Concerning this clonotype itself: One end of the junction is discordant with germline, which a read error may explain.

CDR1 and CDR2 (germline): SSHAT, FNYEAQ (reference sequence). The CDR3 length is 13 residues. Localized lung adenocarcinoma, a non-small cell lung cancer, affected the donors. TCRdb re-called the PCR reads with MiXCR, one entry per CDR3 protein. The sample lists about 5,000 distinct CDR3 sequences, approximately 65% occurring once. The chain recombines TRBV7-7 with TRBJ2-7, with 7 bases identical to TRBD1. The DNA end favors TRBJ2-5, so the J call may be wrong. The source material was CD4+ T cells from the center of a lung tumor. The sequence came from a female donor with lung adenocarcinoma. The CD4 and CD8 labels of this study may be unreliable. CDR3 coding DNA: TGTGCTAGCAGCCGGGGACAGCAAGAGACCCAGTACTTC. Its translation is CASSRGQQETQYF.